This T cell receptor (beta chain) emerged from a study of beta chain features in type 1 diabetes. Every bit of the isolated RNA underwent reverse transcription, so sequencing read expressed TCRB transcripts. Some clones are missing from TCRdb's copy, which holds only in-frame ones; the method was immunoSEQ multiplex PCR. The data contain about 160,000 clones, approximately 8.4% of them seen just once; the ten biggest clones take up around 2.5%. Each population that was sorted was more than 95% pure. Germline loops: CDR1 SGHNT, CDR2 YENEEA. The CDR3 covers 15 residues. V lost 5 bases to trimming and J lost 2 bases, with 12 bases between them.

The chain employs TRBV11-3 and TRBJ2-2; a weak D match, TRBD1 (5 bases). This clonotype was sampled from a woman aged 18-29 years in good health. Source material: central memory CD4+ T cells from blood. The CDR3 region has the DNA TGTGCCAGCAGCCTGAGACAGTTTAACACCGGGGAGCTGTTTTTT. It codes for CASSLRQFNTGELFF. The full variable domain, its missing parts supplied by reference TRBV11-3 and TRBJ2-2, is EAGVVQSPRYKIIEKKQPVAFWCNPISGHNTLYWYLQNLGQGPELLIRYENEEAVDDSQLPKDRFSAERLKGVDSTLKIQPAELGDSAVYLCASSLRQFNTGELFFGEGSRLTVL.